Detailed here is one TCR beta chain. Its specificity is not known. The data are from a study of cytomegalovirus exposure and HLA in healthy donors. Findings and limits, study-wide: Productive rates of about 87% or about 30% were seen for most TCR beta V segments in an earlier analysis. The study dropped some indistinguishable V segments, TRBV6-2 and TRBV6-3 among them. Rarity characterized most TCR sequences, yet some public TCRs appeared in many donors. Another analysis was done later, and it associated approximately 15,000 TCR beta sequences with HLA alleles at 0.05 false discovery rate.

Primers: 60 Vbeta forward and 13 Jbeta reverse. Using immunoSEQ multiplex PCR, the repertoire was profiled, and TCRdb retains in-frame clones only, with some absent. Here the sample spans 150,000 to 200,000 clones, about 80% being singletons. CDR1 is SGHVS, CDR2 FQNEAQ, per germline. The CDR3 covers 14 residues. Trimming removed 5 bases at V and 6 bases at J, with 16 bases between. The sequencing input was PBMCs. This chain links TRBV7-8 with TRBJ1-1; possible D gene TRBD1, 5 bases. This clonotype was sampled from a woman aged 45 to 65 in good health and CMV-seronegative. The CDR3: CASSPGRGGSEAFF. For the CDR3, the DNA is TGTGCCAGCAGCCCTGGTCGGGGGGGTTCTGAAGCTTTCTTT.